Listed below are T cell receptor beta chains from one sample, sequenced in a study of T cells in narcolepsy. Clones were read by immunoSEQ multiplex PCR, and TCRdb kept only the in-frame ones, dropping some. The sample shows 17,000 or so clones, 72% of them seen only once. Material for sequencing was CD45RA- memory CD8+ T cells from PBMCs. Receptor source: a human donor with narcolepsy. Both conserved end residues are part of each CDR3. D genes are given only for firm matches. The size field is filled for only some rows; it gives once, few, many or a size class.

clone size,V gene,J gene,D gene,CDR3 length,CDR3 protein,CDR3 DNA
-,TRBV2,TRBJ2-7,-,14,CASSVASSSYEQYF,TGTGCCAGCAGTGTGGCTTCGAGCTCCTACGAGCAGTACTTC
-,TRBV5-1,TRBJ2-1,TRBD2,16,CASSLETSELYNEQFF,TGCGCCAGCAGCTTGGAGACTAGCGAGTTATACAATGAGCAGTTCTTC
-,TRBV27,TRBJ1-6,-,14,CASSLTGGNSPLHF,TGTGCCAGCAGTTTAACCGGGGGAAATTCACCCCTCCACTTT
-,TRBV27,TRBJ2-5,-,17,CASSLSRGDSLQETQYF,TGTGCCAGCAGTTTATCCCGGGGGGACAGCCTACAAGAGACCCAGTACTTC
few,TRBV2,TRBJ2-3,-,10,CASTPNTQYF,TGTGCCAGCACACCAAATACGCAGTATTTT
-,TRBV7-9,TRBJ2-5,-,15,CASSPFPVGQETQYF,TGTGCCAGCAGCCCGTTCCCGGTCGGCCAAGAGACCCAGTACTTC
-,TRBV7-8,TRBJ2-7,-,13,CASSKTPTYEQYF,TGTGCCAGCAGCAAGACTCCCACCTACGAGCAGTACTTC
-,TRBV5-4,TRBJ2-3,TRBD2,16,CASSPFLAGGGDTQYF,TGTGCCAGCAGCCCTTTTTTAGCGGGGGGCGGAGATACGCAGTATTTT
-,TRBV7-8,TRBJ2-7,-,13,CASSGGGSYEQYF,TGTGCCAGCAGCGGGGGCGGCTCCTACGAGCAGTACTTC
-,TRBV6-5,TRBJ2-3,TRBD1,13,CATSDRGTDTQYF,TGTGCCACCTCGGACAGGGGCACAGATACGCAGTATTTT
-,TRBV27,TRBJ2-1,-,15,CASSLSVSSYNEQFF,TGTGCCAGCAGTTTATCGGTCAGCTCCTACAATGAGCAGTTCTTC
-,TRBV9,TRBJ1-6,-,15,CASSTSWGKNSPLHF,TGTGCCAGCAGCACCTCTTGGGGCAAAAATTCACCCCTCCACTTT
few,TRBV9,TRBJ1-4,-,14,CASSGVGGGEKLFF,TGTGCCAGCAGCGGGGTTGGAGGCGGAGAAAAACTGTTTTTT
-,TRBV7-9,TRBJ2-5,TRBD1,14,CASSSDRDQETQYF,TGTGCCAGCAGCTCGGACAGGGACCAAGAGACCCAGTACTTC
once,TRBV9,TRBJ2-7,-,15,CASSVGFGEADEQYF,TGTGCCAGCAGCGTAGGCTTCGGGGAGGCAGACGAGCAGTACTTC
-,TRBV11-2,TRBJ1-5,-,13,CASGGRGNQPQHF,TGTGCCAGCGGCGGACGGGGGAATCAGCCCCAGCATTTT
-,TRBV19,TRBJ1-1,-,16,CASSPRGVRGDTEAFF,TGTGCCAGTAGTCCCCGGGGGGTCCGGGGTGACACTGAAGCTTTCTTT
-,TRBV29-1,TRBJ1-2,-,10,CSVGGYGYTF,TGCAGCGTTGGAGGCTATGGCTACACCTTC
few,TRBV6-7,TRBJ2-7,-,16,CASRRGGRGFSYEQYF,TGTGCCAGCAGAAGGGGAGGCAGGGGGTTCTCCTACGAGCAGTACTTC
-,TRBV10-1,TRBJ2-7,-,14,CASSQGGEAYEQYF,TGCGCCAGCAGTCAGGGGGGCGAGGCTTACGAGCAGTACTTC
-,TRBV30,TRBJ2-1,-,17,CAWSVDSRERRYNEQFF,TGTGCCTGGAGTGTAGATTCCAGGGAAAGGAGATACAATGAGCAGTTCTTC
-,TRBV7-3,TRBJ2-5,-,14,CASSLAGAAGTQYF,TGTGCCAGCAGCTTAGCGGGGGCCGCAGGGACCCAGTACTTC
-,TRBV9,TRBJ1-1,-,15,CASSVSSRMNTEAFF,TGTGCCAGCAGCGTAAGTAGCCGGATGAACACTGAAGCTTTCTTT
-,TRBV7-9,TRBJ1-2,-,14,CASSTVSPVYGYTF,TGTGCCAGCAGCACAGTCAGCCCAGTCTATGGCTACACCTTC
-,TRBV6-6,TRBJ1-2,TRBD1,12,CASTSGGANYTF,TGTGCCAGCACCTCAGGGGGGGCTAACTACACCTTC
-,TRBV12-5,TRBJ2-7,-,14,CASGPTPGTYEQYF,TGTGCTAGTGGTCCCACCCCAGGGACCTACGAGCAGTACTTC
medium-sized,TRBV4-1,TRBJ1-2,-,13,CASSDGGVVGYTF,TGCGCCAGCAGCGACGGGGGGGTAGTTGGCTACACCTTC
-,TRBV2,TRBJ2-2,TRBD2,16,CASSDPSGRAPGELFF,TGTGCCAGCAGTGACCCTAGCGGGAGGGCCCCCGGGGAGCTGTTTTTT
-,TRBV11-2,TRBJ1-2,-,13,CASSLDGRGGYTF,TGTGCCAGCAGCTTAGACGGTCGGGGTGGCTACACCTTC
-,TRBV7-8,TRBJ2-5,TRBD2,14,CASSLASGGDTQYF,TGTGCCAGCAGCTTAGCGAGCGGGGGCGATACCCAGTACTTC
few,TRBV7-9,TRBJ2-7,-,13,CASSLQTSYEQYF,TGTGCCAGCAGCTTACAGACTAGCTACGAGCAGTACTTC
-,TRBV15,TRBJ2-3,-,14,CATSSIDGTDTQYF,TGTGCCACCAGCAGTATTGACGGCACAGATACGCAGTATTTT
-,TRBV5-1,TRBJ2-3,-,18,CASSLLGTLGGGTDTQYF,TGCGCCAGCAGCTTGTTGGGGACGTTGGGGGGCGGCACAGATACGCAGTATTTT
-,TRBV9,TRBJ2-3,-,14,CASSDEADTDTQYF,TGTGCCAGCAGCGATGAGGCAGACACAGATACGCAGTATTTT
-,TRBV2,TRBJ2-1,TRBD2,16,CASSSGSGSSYNEQFF,TGTGCCAGCAGTTCCGGGAGCGGGAGCTCCTACAATGAGCAGTTCTTC
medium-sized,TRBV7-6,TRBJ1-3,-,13,CASNQGPTDTIYF,TGTGCCAGCAACCAGGGACCAACGGACACCATATATTTT
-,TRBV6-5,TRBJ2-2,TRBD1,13,CASSDRDTGELFF,TGTGCCAGCAGTGACAGGGACACCGGGGAGCTGTTTTTT
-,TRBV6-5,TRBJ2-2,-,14,CASSYSPRAGELFF,TGTGCCAGCAGTTACTCGCCTAGGGCCGGGGAGCTGTTTTTT
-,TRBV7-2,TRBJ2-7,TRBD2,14,CASSHRTSGVEQYF,TGTGCCAGCAGTCATCGGACTAGCGGCGTCGAGCAGTACTTC
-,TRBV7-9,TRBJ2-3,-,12,CASSPRTDTQYF,TGTGCCAGCAGCCCCCGGACGGATACGCAGTATTTT
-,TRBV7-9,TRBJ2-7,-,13,CASGTESRTEQYF,TGTGCCAGCGGGACCGAGTCCCGGACGGAGCAGTACTTC
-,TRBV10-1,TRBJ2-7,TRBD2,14,CASSDGRDSYEQYF,TGCGCCAGCAGTGATGGGAGGGACTCCTACGAGCAGTACTTC
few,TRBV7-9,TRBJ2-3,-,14,CASSAWDHTDTQYF,TGTGCCAGCAGCGCGTGGGACCACACAGATACGCAGTATTTT
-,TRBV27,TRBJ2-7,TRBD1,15,CASSLFGTGVQLQYF,TGTGCCAGCAGTTTATTTGGGACAGGGGTCCAACTGCAGTACTTC
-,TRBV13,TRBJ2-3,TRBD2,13,CASSLRGADTQYF,TGTGCCAGCAGCTTACGGGGGGCAGATACGCAGTATTTT
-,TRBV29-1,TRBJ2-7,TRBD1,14,CSVSPRTGFYEQYF,TGCAGCGTTTCCCCTCGGACAGGTTTCTACGAGCAGTACTTC
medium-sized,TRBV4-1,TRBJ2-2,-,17,CASSQDAADTNTGELFF,TGCGCCAGCAGCCAAGATGCGGCTGATACGAACACCGGGGAGCTGTTTTTT
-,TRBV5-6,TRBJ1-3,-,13,CASSPGAGNTIYF,TGTGCCAGCAGCCCGGGGGCTGGAAACACCATATATTTT
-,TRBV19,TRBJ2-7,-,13,CASSISSRGEQYF,TGTGCCAGTAGTATAAGCTCCAGAGGCGAGCAGTACTTC
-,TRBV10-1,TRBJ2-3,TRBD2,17,CASSESYAGGDTDTQYF,TGCGCCAGCAGTGAGTCGTACGCGGGGGGGGACACAGATACGCAGTATTTT
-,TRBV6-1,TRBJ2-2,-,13,CASSYGGRGELFF,TGTGCCAGCAGTTATGGGGGGCGCGGGGAGCTGTTTTTT
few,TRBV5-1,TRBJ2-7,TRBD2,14,CASSFYGGSYEQYF,TGCGCCAGCAGCTTCTACGGGGGGTCCTACGAGCAGTACTTC